This T cell receptor beta chain was profiled in a study of CD8 T cells in Susac syndrome. A quantity of about 0.5 to 1 ug RNA underwent reverse transcription using random hexamers. TCRdb reprocessed the immunoSEQ multiplex PCR reads with MiXCR, giving one entry per CDR3 protein. The table lists about 180,000 distinct CDR3 sequences, approximately 95% of them singletons. V trimming: 7 bases; J trimming: 0 bases; junction bases outside the gene matches: 5. Germline V gene sequence: CDR1 SGDLS, CDR2 YYNGEE. The CDR3 loop spans 14 amino acids. The clonotype originates from a human donor with multiple sclerosis. The chain has TRBV9 and TRBJ2-7, with 9 bases lining up with TRBD1. Sequenced material: CD4+ T cells from PBMCs. This CDR3 reads CASGRDRASYEQYF. CDR3 nucleotides: TGTGCCAGCGGGCGGGACAGGGCCTCCTACGAGCAGTACTTC.